What follows are 24 T cell receptor beta chains derived from one specimen sequenced in a study of blood T cell repertoires in COVID-19. Profiling relied on immunoSEQ multiplex PCR, and the TCRdb table lists in-frame clones only, not all of them. In the table there are over 45,000 clones, 80% to 90% of which are singletons. The sample taken for sequencing was peripheral blood. The source of these receptors is a middle-aged man with active COVID-19.

The V and J genes are TRBV2 and TRBJ2-1; TRBD2 aligns across 11 bases. Per the germline V gene, CDR1 is SNHLY and CDR2 is FYNNEI. With 6 bases clipped from V and 7 bases from J, the junction kept 11 bases outside the gene matches. The CDR3 contains 16 residues. The CDR3 DNA reads as TGTGCCAGCAGGGGACTAGCGGCCGGAGGGAGGAATGAGCAGTTCTTC. It translates to CASRGLAAGGRNEQFF.

The chain couples TRBV5-1 to TRBJ2-7; 11 bases align to TRBD1. Trimming at V came to 5 bases and at J to 9 bases, leaving 10 bases not matched to a gene. CDR1 is SGHRS, CDR2 YFSETQ, per germline. This CDR3 spans 14 amino acids. The CDR3 is CASRPRTGGEVQYF. The CDR3 DNA is TGCGCCAGCAGACCCCGGACAGGGGGCGAAGTGCAGTACTTC.

This clone appeared a single time. The junction does not match germline at one end; this may be a read error. The V and J genes are TRBV7-9 and TRBJ1-1; D remains ambiguous. CDR3 length equals 14 residues. Germline V gives CDR1 SEHNR, CDR2 FQNEAQ (reference sequence). The CDR3 sequence is CASSLAGSDVTRNF. The CDR3 coding sequence is TGTGCCAGCAGCCTCGCGGGCTCTGATGTCACCCGAAATTTT.

V and J are TRBV20-1 and TRBJ1-6; D unresolved. The germline V gene has CDR1 DFQATT and CDR2 SNEGSKA (reference sequence). Trimming took off 1 base at V and 13 bases at J, with 5 bases between the two ends. This CDR3 region has 10 residues. CDR3: CSARAGPLHF. CDR3 coding DNA: TGCAGTGCTAGAGCAGGTCCCCTCCACTTT.

The chain recombines TRBV27 with TRBJ1-1; 12 nucleotides line up with TRBD1. The CDR3 has 17 residues. CDR1 is MNHEY and CDR2 is SMNVEV in the germline V gene (reference sequence). The V gene end was trimmed by 1 base and the J gene end by 2 bases; junction bases not matched to a gene: 5. CDR3 sequence: CASSLWGTGGANTEAFF. The CDR3 DNA reads TGTGCCAGCAGTTTATGGGGGACAGGGGGCGCAAACACTGAAGCTTTCTTT.

V gene TRBV29-1 combines with J gene TRBJ2-7; possibly TRBD1 for D (6 bases). This CDR3 spans 13 amino acids. The germline gives CDR1 SQVTM, CDR2 ANQGSEA. V was trimmed by 8 bases and J by 5 bases, leaving 19 bases between them. The chain's CDR3 is CSITQGLGNEQYF. The CDR3, as DNA: TGCAGCATTACACAGGGCCTGGGTAACGAGCAGTACTTC.

As DNA, the CDR3 is TGTGCCTGGAGTGGAGGTGTTGGGCCCCAGCATTTT. Translating it yields CAWSGGVGPQHF. The chain combines TRBV30 with TRBJ1-5; D remains ambiguous. This CDR3 region has 12 residues. CDR1 is GTSNPN and CDR2 is SVGIG in the germline V gene (reference sequence). V lost 1 base, J lost 9 bases, and 10 bases lay in between.

This rearrangement joins TRBV3-1 (or the pseudogene TRBV3-2) to TRBJ1-1, with D tentatively TRBD1 (5 bases). Germline V CDR1 and CDR2: LGHDT, YNNKEL (reference sequence). This CDR3 has 16 amino acids. The V end lost 1 base, the J end lost 1 base, and 13 bases lay between the germline ends. The CDR3 sequence: CASSQVQVLGNTEAFF. In DNA, the CDR3 is TGTGCCAGCAGCCAAGTACAGGTCCTGGGGAACACTGAAGCTTTCTTT.

V and J are TRBV1 and TRBJ1-5. TRBV1 is listed as a pseudogene. This CDR3 comprises 16 residues. In DNA form, the CDR3 reads TGCACCAGCAGCCTCCGTGGGGGGGAAGCGAGGCAGCCCCAGCATTTT. It codes for CTSSLRGGEARQPQHF.

This clone was seen only once. The CDR3 sequence is CATSDSTSGRYNEQFF. The CDR3 coding sequence is TGTGCCACCAGTGATTCGACTAGCGGCCGCTACAATGAGCAGTTCTTC. The V and J genes are TRBV24-1 and TRBJ2-1; 9 nucleotides line up with TRBD2. The CDR3 contains 16 residues. The germline V gene has CDR1 KGHDR and CDR2 SFDVKD. J gave up 3 bases and V 2 bases, and 4 bases lay outside the gene matches.

In its sample, this clone was seen once. The CDR3 here is CASSLATGSWDTQYF. DNA of the CDR3: TGCGCCAGCAGCTTGGCCACAGGAAGCTGGGATACGCAGTATTTT. This chain connects TRBV5-1 to TRBJ2-3, with a tentative D call TRBD1 (5 bases). The CDR3 spans 15 residues. Per germline, CDR1 SGHRS and CDR2 YFSETQ. Trimming removed 0 bases from V and 6 bases from J, with 14 bases in between.

This clone was seen more than once but under ten times. This chain connects TRBV14 to TRBJ2-3; TRBD2 matches at 7 bases. CDR1 is SGHDN, CDR2 FVKESK, per germline. J gave up 2 bases and V 2 bases, and 4 bases lay outside the gene matches. The CDR3 is 15 residues long. The CDR3 loop is CASSQSGTSTDTQYF. Here the CDR3 DNA reads TGTGCCAGCAGCCAAAGCGGGACTTCCACAGATACGCAGTATTTT. Looking up the rest from reference TRBV14 and TRBJ2-3 gives the full variable domain: EAGVTQFPSHSVIEKGQTVTLRCDPISGHDNLYWYRRVMGKEIKFLLHFVKESKQDESGMPNNRFLAERTGGTYSTLKVQPAELEDSGVYFCASSQSGTSTDTQYFGPGTRLTVL.

This clone has only one observation. V usage is TRBV4-1 and J usage is TRBJ2-2; D gene unclear. This CDR3 is 13 amino acids long. V lost 3 bases and J 2 bases, leaving 4 bases between the germline ends. Looked up from germline, CDR1 is MGHRA and CDR2 is YSYEKL. CDR3 bases: TGCGCCAGCAGCCACGTTAACACCGGGGAGCTGTTTTTT. Translating it yields CASSHVNTGELFF.

This clone was counted between two and nine times. The chain is built from TRBV6-5 and TRBJ1-2; D unresolved. V shed 7 bases and J shed 2 bases, with 14 bases lying between them. The CDR3 covers 14 residues. CDR1 is MNHEY and CDR2 is SVGAGI in the germline V gene. The DNA for the CDR3 is TGTGCCAGCATGCCAGGCGGGCCCAACTATGGCTACACCTTC. Its translation is CASMPGGPNYGYTF.

This clone has a handful of counts. The rearrangement links TRBV2 to TRBJ1-4; a weak D match, TRBD1 (5 bases). V was pared by 1 base and J by 10 bases, with 16 bases between. CDR1 SNHLY and CDR2 FYNNEI come from the germline V gene. The CDR3 totals 15 residues. CDR3 sequence: CASSEGAGVGVKLFF. For the CDR3, the DNA is TGTGCCAGCAGTGAAGGTGCGGGGGTTGGGGTAAAACTGTTTTTT.

This rearrangement joins TRBV6-5 to TRBJ2-1, with a tentative D call TRBD2 (6 bases). Germline CDR1 is MNHEY and CDR2 is SVGAGI. Trimming removed 2 bases from V and 10 bases from J, with 9 bases in between. The CDR3 extends over 12 amino acids. CDR3 sequence: CASSYVAGEQFF. The CDR3 DNA sequence: TGTGCCAGCAGTTACGTGGCGGGAGAGCAGTTCTTC.

This clone was seen repeatedly, ten times or more. The chain combines TRBV1 with TRBJ2-6; TRBD1 is the table's D call and was not checked against the DNA. TRBV1 corresponds to a pseudogene. This CDR3 comprises 18 residues. The CDR3 coding sequence is TGCACCAGCAGCCACGGACAGGGGCCCTTCTCTGGGGCCAACGTCCTGACTTTC. Encoded protein: CTSSHGQGPFSGANVLTF.

This clone was seen more than once but under ten times. The chain is built from TRBV7-8 and TRBJ2-7; D is unclear. CDR1 is SGHVS and CDR2 is FQNEAQ in the germline V gene. The CDR3 spans 13 residues. The ends were cut back, 2 bases at V and 2 bases at J, with 7 bases in the middle. The CDR3 bases are TGTGCCAGCAGCTTACAAACAGCCTACGAGCAGTACTTC. Its protein is CASSLQTAYEQYF.

V is TRBV18 and J is TRBJ1-5, with 7 nucleotides matching TRBD1. The CDR3 is 12 amino acids. V shed 8 bases, J shed 7 bases, and the junction held 5 bases outside the gene matches. Germline CDR1 reads KGHSH; CDR2 reads LQKENI. CDR3 protein: CASAYRGQPQHF. The CDR3 bases are TGTGCCAGCGCCTACAGGGGACAGCCCCAGCATTTT.

A few counts support this clone. The rearrangement links TRBV6-6 to TRBJ2-7; D remains ambiguous. CDR1 MNHNY and CDR2 SVGAGI come from the germline V gene (reference sequence). The length of the CDR3 is 11 residues. V was shortened by 4 bases and J by 7 bases, with 8 bases between the two germline ends. The CDR3 reads CASSSPGEQYF. CDR3 in DNA: TGTGCCAGCAGTTCGCCCGGGGAGCAGTACTTC.

This chain uses TRBV18 with TRBJ2-7, with D tentatively TRBD2 (6 bases). The germline V gene has CDR1 KGHSH and CDR2 LQKENI. The CDR3 is 16 amino acids. Trimming shortened V by 5 bases and J by 6 bases, and 23 bases separated the two germline ends. This chain's CDR3 is CASSGLEVTSLVEQYF. The CDR3 coding sequence is TGTGCCAGCTCAGGACTGGAGGTGACTAGTCTAGTCGAGCAGTACTTC. The full variable domain, completed using reference TRBV18 and TRBJ2-7, is NAGVMQNPRHLVRRRGQEARLRCSPMKGHSHVYWYRQLPEEGLKFMVYLQKENIIDESGMPKERFSAEFPKEGPSILRIQQVVRGDSAAYFCASSGLEVTSLVEQYFGPGTRLTVT.

This chain links TRBV6-6 with TRBJ2-1, with D tentatively TRBD2 (6 bases). With 7 bases removed from V and 6 bases from J, the gap between germline ends came to 22 bases. CDR3 length: 16 amino acids. Germline V lookup: CDR1 MNHNY, CDR2 SVGAGI (reference sequence). The CDR3 DNA reads as TGTGCCAGCAAAAGTGGGGTATCGGGAGTCGGCAATGAGCAGTTCTTC. Amino acids: CASKSGVSGVGNEQFF.

This rearrangement joins TRBV6-6 to TRBJ2-2; TRBD2 matches at 8 bases. With 7 bases clipped from V and 5 bases from J, the junction kept 3 bases outside the gene matches. Germline V gene data show CDR1 as MNHNY and CDR2 as SVGAGI (reference sequence). The CDR3 length is 13 residues. CDR3 sequence (DNA): TGTGCCAGCACCGAGCGGGAGACCGGGGAGCTGTTTTTT. Translated, it gives CASTERETGELFF.

Worth noting for this clone: Additional DNA sequences in this sample encode the identical CDR3. This chain joins TRBV4-1 and TRBJ1-2; 7 nucleotides agree with TRBD1. This CDR3 comprises 14 residues. Per germline, CDR1 MGHRA and CDR2 YSYEKL. The ends lost 1 base at V and 5 bases at J; junction bases unmatched: 4. The CDR3 loop is CASSQGTGPYGYTF. In DNA form, the CDR3 reads TGCGCCAGCAGCCAAGGGACAGGCCCTTATGGCTACACCTTC.